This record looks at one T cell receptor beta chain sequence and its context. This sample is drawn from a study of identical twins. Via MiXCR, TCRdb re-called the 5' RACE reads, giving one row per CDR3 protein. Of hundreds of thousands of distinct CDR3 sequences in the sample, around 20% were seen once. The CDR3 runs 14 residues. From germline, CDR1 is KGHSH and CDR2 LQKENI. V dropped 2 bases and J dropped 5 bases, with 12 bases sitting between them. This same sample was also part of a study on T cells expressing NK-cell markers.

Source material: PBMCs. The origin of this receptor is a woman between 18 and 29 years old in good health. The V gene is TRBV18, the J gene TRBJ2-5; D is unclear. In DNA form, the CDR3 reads TGTGCCAGCTCACCAAACGCGGTGGCGGAGACCCAGTACTTC. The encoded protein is CASSPNAVAETQYF.